This entry features one TCR beta chain sequence. The data stem from a study of cytomegalovirus exposure and HLA in healthy donors. This CDR3 comprises 14 residues. The germline V gene encodes CDR1 SGHDT and CDR2 YYEEEE. V lost 4 bases to trimming and J lost 2 bases, with 10 bases between them. Vbeta (60) and Jbeta (13) primers were used in the PCR. Generated by immunoSEQ multiplex PCR, the TCRdb table keeps only in-frame clones and is missing some. The sample consists of more than 85,000 clones, 76% of them appearing once. V is TRBV5-6 and J is TRBJ2-1; the D gene is possibly TRBD2 (5 bases). The receptor comes from a man aged 35 to 55 in good health and CMV-seronegative. The sequenced sample was PBMCs. This chain's CDR3 is CASSGSGAYNEQFF. The CDR3 nucleotides read TGTGCCAGCAGCGGTTCCGGGGCCTACAATGAGCAGTTCTTC.